These T cell receptor beta chains were read from a single sample in a study of T cells in Graves' hyperthyroidism and ophthalmopathy. TCRdb reanalysed the multiplex PCR reads using MiXCR and keeps one entry per CDR3 protein. Among approximately 400,000 distinct CDR3 sequences, roughly 14% were seen once, and the ten largest hold around 20%. The specimen sequenced was blood. The receptors shown here come from a man aged 25-40 years with Graves' hyperthyroidism that later progressed to Graves' ophthalmopathy. The CDR3 runs from the conserved cysteine through the conserved F or W. Each record gives: clone size, J gene, V gene, D gene, CDR3 protein, CDR3 DNA. D genes are given only for firm matches. Size is stated for part of the rows, as once, few or many counts, or as a class when the clone is expanded.

many | TRBJ2-3 | TRBV7-2 | TRBD2 | CASSLPSGADTQYF | TGTGCCAGCAGCTTACCTAGCGGGGCGGATACGCAGTATTTT
many | TRBJ2-2 | TRBV5-4 | - | CASSLEGTGELFF | TGTGCCAGCAGCTTGGAGGGGACCGGGGAGCTGTTTTTT
many | TRBJ1-1 | TRBV7-9 | - | CASSQEGLRAFF | TGTGCCAGCAGCCAAGAGGGGTTGCGGGCTTTCTTT
many | TRBJ2-5 | TRBV12-3/TRBV12-4 | - | CASSFYGETQYF | TGTGCCAGCAGTTTTTATGGCGAGACCCAGTACTTC
many | TRBJ1-4 | TRBV6-5 | - | CASSYSTPPTNEKLFF | TGTGCCAGCAGTTACTCAACCCCCCCAACTAATGAAAAACTGTTTTTT
- | TRBJ2-7 | TRBV5-1 | - | CASSLGQRAYEQYF | TGCGCCAGCAGCTTGGGACAGCGCGCCTACGAGCAGTACTTC
few | TRBJ1-6 | TRBV6-1 | - | CASSPQGTDNSPLHF | TGTGCCAGCAGCCCCCAGGGTACCGATAATTCACCCCTCCACTTT
- | TRBJ2-7 | TRBV2 | TRBD2 | CASSGAGGAVYEQYF | TGTGCCAGCAGTGGAGCGGGGGGGGCCGTCTACGAGCAGTACTTC
- | TRBJ2-7 | TRBV30 | - | CAWRATYEQYF | TGTGCCTGGAGAGCTACCTACGAGCAGTACTTC
many | TRBJ2-1 | TRBV6-4 | TRBD2 | CASSEEWGGSYNEQFF | TGTGCCAGCAGTGAGGAATGGGGGGGCTCCTACAATGAGCAGTTCTTC